One and the same sample provided the 8 T cell receptor beta chains below, sequenced in a study of technical replicates of blood from several donors. Method: immunoSEQ multiplex PCR; TCRdb's copy keeps in-frame clones and lacks some. The sample has about 14,000 clones, 70% to 90% seen once; the top ten hold around 11%. Material: PBMCs. These receptor sequences come from a human donor in good health.

The chain uses TRBV5-6 and TRBJ1-1; D may be TRBD1 (5 bases). Germline V gene data show CDR1 as SGHDT and CDR2 as YYEEEE. This CDR3 spans 16 amino acids. Trimming removed 4 bases from V and 1 base from J, with 17 bases in between. CDR3 sequence reads: CASSPGKGTWNTEAFF. Written as DNA, the CDR3 is TGTGCCAGCAGCCCGGGGAAGGGGACTTGGAACACTGAAGCTTTCTTT.

The J gene is TRBJ1-5, the V gene TRBV6-6; D is possibly TRBD1 (5 bases). Trimming left V 5 bases short and J 3 bases short, with 14 bases between. CDR1 is MNHNY, CDR2 SVGAGI, per germline (reference sequence). The length of the CDR3 is 15 residues. The CDR3: CASSPSLGANQPQHF. The CDR3 region has the DNA TGTGCCAGCAGTCCCTCTTTAGGGGCCAATCAGCCCCAGCATTTT.

The chain combines TRBV7-9 with TRBJ2-2; TRBD2 matches at 8 bases. Germline trimming cut 6 bases from V and 5 bases from J; bases unmatched to any gene: 8. The CDR3 loop spans 15 amino acids. Germline V lookup: CDR1 SEHNR, CDR2 FQNEAQ (reference sequence). As DNA, the CDR3 is TGTGCCAGCAGTTTCCCGGGAGGGGTAACCGGGGAGCTGTTTTTT. Translating it yields CASSFPGGVTGELFF.

DNA of the CDR3: TGTGCCAGTGCCAGCGTAGGCACAGATACGCAGTATTTT. Protein: CASASVGTDTQYF. The genes are TRBV19 and TRBJ2-3; no reliable D call. Germline V CDR1 and CDR2: LNHDA, SQIVND (reference sequence). The length of the CDR3 is 13 residues. The V and J ends lost 8 bases and 1 base respectively, with 10 bases between them.

The chain has TRBV6-5 and TRBJ2-7; 10 nucleotides match TRBD2. V trimming: 2 bases; J trimming: 9 bases; junction bases outside the gene matches: 7. This CDR3 has 14 residues. Germline values: CDR1 MNHEY, CDR2 SVGAGI. Here the CDR3 DNA reads TGTGCCAGCAGTTACGAGGGAGCGGGAGGGGGGCAGTACTTC. Residues: CASSYEGAGGGQYF.

The chain has TRBV27 and TRBJ2-7; 10 nucleotides line up with TRBD2. Germline V gene data show CDR1 as MNHEY and CDR2 as SMNVEV (reference sequence). V trimming: 1 base; J trimming: 4 bases; junction bases outside the gene matches: 7. The CDR3 runs 16 residues. CDR3 bases: TGTGCCAGCAGTTTATGGGCTAGCGGGAGTGTTTACGAGCAGTACTTC. It encodes CASSLWASGSVYEQYF.

The V gene is TRBV28, the J gene TRBJ2-7, with D perhaps TRBD2 (6 bases). Germline-derived CDR1 and CDR2 are MDHEN and SYDVKM. V lost 4 bases and J 0 bases, leaving 7 bases between the germline ends. This CDR3 spans 13 amino acids. This CDR3 is CASSSGLSYEQYF. The CDR3 DNA reads TGTGCCAGCAGTTCGGGACTCTCCTACGAGCAGTACTTC.

The rearrangement uses TRBV27 and TRBJ1-5; D unresolved. The germline V and J ends were trimmed by 5 bases and 0 bases, with 8 bases remaining between them. The CDR3 totals 14 residues. Germline V gives CDR1 MNHEY, CDR2 SMNVEV (reference sequence). The DNA for the CDR3 is TGTGCCAGCAGTACAATTTATAGCAATCAGCCCCAGCATTTT. This translates into CASSTIYSNQPQHF.